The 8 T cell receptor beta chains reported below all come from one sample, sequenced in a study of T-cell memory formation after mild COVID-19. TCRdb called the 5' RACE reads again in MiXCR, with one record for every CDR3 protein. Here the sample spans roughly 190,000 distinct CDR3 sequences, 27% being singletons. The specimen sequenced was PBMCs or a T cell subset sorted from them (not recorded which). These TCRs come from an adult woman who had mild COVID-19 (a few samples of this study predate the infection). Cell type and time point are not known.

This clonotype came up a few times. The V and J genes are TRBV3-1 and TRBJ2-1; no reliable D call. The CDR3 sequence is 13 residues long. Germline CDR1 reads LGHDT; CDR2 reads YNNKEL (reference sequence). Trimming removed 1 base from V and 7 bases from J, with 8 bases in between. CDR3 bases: TGTGCCAGCAGCCAAGCCGGTGGGAATGAGCAGTTCTTC. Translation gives CASSQAGGNEQFF.

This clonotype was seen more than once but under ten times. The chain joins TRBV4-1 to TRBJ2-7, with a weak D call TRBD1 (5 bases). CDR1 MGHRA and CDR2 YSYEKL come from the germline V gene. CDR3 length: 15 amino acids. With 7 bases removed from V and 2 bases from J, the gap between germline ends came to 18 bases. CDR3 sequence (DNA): TGCGCCAGCACTCCCGATCAGATACAGGCCTACGAGCAGTACTTC. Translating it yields CASTPDQIQAYEQYF.

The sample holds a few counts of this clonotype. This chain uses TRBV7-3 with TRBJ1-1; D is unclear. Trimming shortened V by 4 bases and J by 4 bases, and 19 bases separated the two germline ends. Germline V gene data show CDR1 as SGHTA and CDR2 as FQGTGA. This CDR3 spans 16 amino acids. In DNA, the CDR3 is TGTGCCAGCAGCTCCGAAAAGGTGGGAGCGGGCACTGAAGCTTTCTTT. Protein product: CASSSEKVGAGTEAFF.

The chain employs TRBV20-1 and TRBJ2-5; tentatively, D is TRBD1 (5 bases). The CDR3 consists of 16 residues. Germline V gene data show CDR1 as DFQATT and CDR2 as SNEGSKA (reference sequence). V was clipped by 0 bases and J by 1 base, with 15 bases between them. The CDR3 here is CSAREGTGALQETQYF. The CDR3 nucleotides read TGCAGTGCTAGAGAGGGTACAGGCGCCCTCCAAGAGACCCAGTACTTC.

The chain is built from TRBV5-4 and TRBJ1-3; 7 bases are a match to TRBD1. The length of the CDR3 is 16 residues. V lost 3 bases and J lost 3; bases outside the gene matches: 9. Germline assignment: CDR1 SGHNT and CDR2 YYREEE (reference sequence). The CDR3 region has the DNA TGTGCCAGCAGCTCGCCGGGACAGAGCTATGGAAACACCATATATTTT. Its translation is CASSSPGQSYGNTIYF.

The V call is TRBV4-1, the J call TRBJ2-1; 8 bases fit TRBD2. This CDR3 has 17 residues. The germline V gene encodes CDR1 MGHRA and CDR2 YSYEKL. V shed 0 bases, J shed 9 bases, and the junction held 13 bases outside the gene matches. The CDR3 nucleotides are TGCGCCAGCAGCCAAGAGATTGCGGGGGGTAATCTTGCTGAGCAGTTCTTC. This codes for CASSQEIAGGNLAEQFF.

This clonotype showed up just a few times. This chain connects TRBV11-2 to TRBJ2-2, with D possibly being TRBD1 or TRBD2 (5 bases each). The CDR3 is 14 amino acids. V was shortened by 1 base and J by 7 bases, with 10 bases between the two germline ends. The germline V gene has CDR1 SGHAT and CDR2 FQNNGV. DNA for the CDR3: TGTGCCAGCAGCTTAGTCTGGGGGAGCGGGGAGCTGTTTTTT. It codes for CASSLVWGSGELFF.

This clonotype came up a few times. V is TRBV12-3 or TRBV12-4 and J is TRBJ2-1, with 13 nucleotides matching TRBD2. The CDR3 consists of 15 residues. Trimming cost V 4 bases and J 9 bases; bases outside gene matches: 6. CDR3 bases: TGTGCCAGCAGTTCGAAGACTAGCGGGAGGAGTGAGCAGTTCTTC. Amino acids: CASSSKTSGRSEQFF.